This entry is about one T cell receptor (beta chain). This CDR3 region has 19 residues. In germline, CDR1 is LNHDA, CDR2 SQIVND (reference sequence). After removal of 3 bases from V and 0 bases from J, the junction contained 11 bases not matched to a gene. The data were taken from a study of blood T cell repertoires in COVID-19. Overall study context: T cells, B-cell-depleted T cells, or PBMCs supplied cDNA or gDNA.

The assay was immunoSEQ multiplex PCR, and TCRdb's table has in-frame clones only and misses some. The sample consists of about 140,000 clones, approximately 78% of them appearing once. This rearrangement joins TRBV19 to TRBJ1-5; 10 bases line up with TRBD1. The sample consisted of peripheral blood. The sequence was collected from a woman over 75 with acute or convalescent COVID-19. The CDR3 DNA reads TGTGCCAGTAGTATGGTCCGGGACAGGGGCCCCTATAGCAATCAGCCCCAGCATTTT. Protein sequence: CASSMVRDRGPYSNQPQHF.